Listed here is a single T cell receptor (beta chain). This CDR3 has 14 amino acids. The germline CDR1 and CDR2 sequences are KGHSH and LQKENI. V lost 3 bases and J lost 5, with 10 bases in between. This record belongs to a study of long-term antiretroviral therapy in people with HIV. A v3.0 immunoSEQ assay was performed at survey level. TCRdb keeps only in-frame clones here, not all; method: immunoSEQ multiplex PCR. This table has around 23,000 clones, 87% appearing once. The clonotype comes from a man in his fifties with HIV. The source material was unsorted PBMCs, sampled 1.8 years before starting antiretroviral therapy. The rearrangement links TRBV18 to TRBJ1-4, with a possible D match to TRBD1 (6 bases). The CDR3: CASSPWGANEKLFF. The CDR3 DNA follows: TGTGCCAGCTCACCGTGGGGGGCCAATGAAAAACTGTTTTTT. Together with reference TRBV18 and TRBJ1-4, the CDR3 gives the full variable domain: NAGVMQNPRHLVRRRGQEARLRCSPMKGHSHVYWYRQLPEEGLKFMVYLQKENIIDESGMPKERFSAEFPKEGPSILRIQQVVRGDSAAYFCASSPWGANEKLFFGSGTQLSVL.